This entry features one T cell receptor (beta chain) sequence. V was clipped by 5 bases and J by 4 bases, with 9 bases between them. In germline, CDR1 is SEHNR, CDR2 FQNEAQ (reference sequence). This CDR3 spans 13 amino acids. As processed by the authors: Using reference gene primer amplification, nucleated cell counts were estimated. The protocol was immunoSEQ multiplex PCR, while the TCRdb copy is restricted to in-frame clones and leaves out a portion. Clone size and V and J calls were adopted from that table, with D and trimming inferred from the DNA. The sample gives 150,000 or so clones, around 91% of which show up once; about an eighth is in the top ten. This sample was taken from a study of blood T cell repertoires in COVID-19.

Sequenced: peripheral blood. The receptor was isolated from a man aged 18 to 30 with COVID-19, enrolled during active disease. The chain links TRBV7-9 to TRBJ1-5, with D perhaps TRBD1 (5 bases). The CDR3 sequence: CASSGDSNQPQHF. The CDR3 DNA reads as TGTGCCAGCAGCGGAGACAGTAATCAGCCCCAGCATTTT.